The 30 T cell receptor beta chains listed next were all sequenced from one sample in a study of T cell responses to AZD1222 COVID-19 vaccine listed by TCRdb under 2021. Library creation used the immunoSEQ multiplex PCR assay. Entries here come from immuneACCESS through TCRdb and include only in-frame sequences with V and J called. Some clones fail to appear in such tables; in the studies checked, an unresolved V gene covers under half of the shortfall, and the cause of the remainder is unknown. In all, the sample holds 100,000 to 150,000 clones, and 85% to 90% of those were seen once. Together, the top ten hold less than 30% of the sample. This specimen's time point label, per the study, means: baseline before first vaccination. Sequences were derived from peripheral blood, sampled on day 0 of AZD1222 vaccination. The receptor set was obtained from an adult in good health.

This clone has just one count. V usage is TRBV3-1 (or the pseudogene TRBV3-2) and J usage is TRBJ2-7, with 10 bases that match TRBD2. This CDR3 has 14 residues. Germline-derived CDR1 and CDR2 are LGHDT and YNNKEL (reference sequence). The ends lost 4 bases at V and 1 base at J; junction bases unmatched: 1. The CDR3, as DNA: TGTGCCAGCAGCCGGACTAGCGGATCCTACGAGCAGTACTTC. Residues: CASSRTSGSYEQYF.

J is TRBJ1-1 and V is TRBV7-2, with D unresolved. CDR3 length: 14 residues. Trimming removed 1 base at V and 4 bases at J, with 10 bases between. Germline lookup yields CDR1 SGHTA and CDR2 FQGNSA. The CDR3 sequence is CASSLVGVSTEAFF. CDR3 coding DNA: TGTGCCAGCAGCTTAGTGGGAGTCAGCACTGAAGCTTTCTTT.

The chain links TRBV7-9 to TRBJ2-7; TRBD2 might be the D (5 bases). The CDR3 contains 12 residues. The V end lost 3 bases, the J end lost 7 bases, and 10 bases lay between the germline ends. CDR1 and CDR2 from the germline V gene are SEHNR and FQNEAQ (reference sequence). The CDR3 sequence is CASSFLPGEQYF. The CDR3 nucleotides are TGTGCCAGCAGCTTCTTACCGGGGGAGCAGTACTTC.

This sequence joins TRBV7-3 and TRBJ2-1, with 12 bases aligning to TRBD2. The V gene end was trimmed by 2 bases and the J gene end by 4 bases; junction bases not matched to a gene: 3. Germline V gene sequence: CDR1 SGHTA, CDR2 FQGTGA. CDR3 length: 16 residues. CDR3 sequence: CASSLLLAGGYNEQFF. The CDR3 nucleotides are TGTGCCAGCAGCTTACTACTAGCGGGAGGATACAATGAGCAGTTCTTC.

The rearrangement joins TRBV6-5 to TRBJ1-2; the D gene is possibly TRBD1 (6 bases). The CDR3 length is 15 residues. The germline V gene encodes CDR1 MNHEY and CDR2 SVGAGI. Trimming stripped 6 bases from V and 5 bases from J, with 19 bases between. CDR3 protein: CASRGLRDKLYGYTF. CDR3 sequence (DNA): TGTGCCAGCAGGGGACTCCGGGACAAGCTATATGGCTACACCTTC.

The rearrangement uses TRBV2 and TRBJ1-2; D perhaps matches TRBD1 (5 bases). Germline V lookup: CDR1 SNHLY, CDR2 FYNNEI. V was clipped by 3 bases and J by 4 bases, with 15 bases between them. This CDR3 comprises 15 residues. The CDR3 reads CASSDDSLNVYGYTF. The CDR3 bases are TGTGCCAGCAGTGACGACAGCCTAAACGTCTATGGCTACACCTTC.

The J gene is TRBJ1-1, the V gene TRBV6-2 or TRBV6-3; perhaps TRBD1 as D (5 bases). This CDR3 comprises 17 residues. From germline, CDR1 is MNHEY and CDR2 SVGEGT. V was trimmed by 4 bases and J by 0 bases, leaving 18 bases between them. The CDR3 here is CASSSIPGMGVNTEAFF. The CDR3 bases are TGTGCCAGCAGTTCAATACCAGGGATGGGGGTGAACACTGAAGCTTTCTTT.

The chain is built from TRBV7-3 and TRBJ2-7; TRBD1 agrees at 7 bases. The junction had 7 bases not matched to a gene; V was cut back by 5 bases and J by 6 bases. Germline V gene lookup returns CDR1 SGHTA and CDR2 FQGTGA. The CDR3 has 13 residues. The DNA for the CDR3 is TGTGCCAGCAGCCCAACAGGGGCGGGCGAGCAGTACTTC. Translating gives CASSPTGAGEQYF. The full variable domain, completed using reference TRBV7-3 and TRBJ2-7, is GAGVSQTPSNKVTEKGKYVELRCDPISGHTALYWYRQSLGQGPEFLIYFQGTGAADDSGLPNDRFFAVRPEGSVSTLKIQRTERGDSAVYLCASSPTGAGEQYFGPGTRLTVT.

This rearrangement joins TRBV27 to TRBJ1-4; the D is unclear. V shed 4 bases and J shed 11 bases, with 14 bases lying between them. In germline, CDR1 is MNHEY, CDR2 SMNVEV (reference sequence). This CDR3 is built from 13 residues. The CDR3 DNA reads as TGTGCCAGCAGTTCCCGGGCCGTTGGGAAACTGTTTTTT. The encoded protein is CASSSRAVGKLFF. Together with reference TRBV27 and TRBJ1-4, the CDR3 gives the full variable domain: EAQVTQNPRYLITVTGKKLTVTCSQNMNHEYMSWYRQDPGLGLRQIYYSMNVEVTDKGDVPEGYKVSRKEKRNFPLILESPSPNQTSLYFCASSSRAVGKLFFGSGTQLSVL.

This chain uses TRBV3-1 (or the pseudogene TRBV3-2) with TRBJ1-6; no clear D. Germline-derived CDR1 and CDR2 are LGHDT and YNNKEL (reference sequence). The CDR3 loop spans 17 amino acids. The V end was cut by 4 bases, the J end by 6 bases, with 19 bases between. The CDR3 nucleotides read TGTGCCAGCAGCCCAGTGAGGGCGTCGGATACTAATTCACCCCTCCACTTT. This codes for CASSPVRASDTNSPLHF.

The chain links TRBV6-5 to TRBJ1-4, with 10 positions matching TRBD1. With V trimmed by 6 bases and J by 8 bases, 6 bases remained unmatched. The CDR3 spans 14 residues. The germline CDR1 and CDR2 sequences are MNHEY and SVGAGI. DNA of the CDR3: TGTGCCAGCAGATCGACAGGGGGCTCGGAAAAACTGTTTTTT. It yields the protein CASRSTGGSEKLFF.

This chain links TRBV30 with TRBJ2-5; TRBD1 might be the D (5 bases). V dropped 0 bases and J dropped 1 base, with 9 bases sitting between them. The CDR3 length is 14 residues. From germline, CDR1 is GTSNPN and CDR2 SVGIG (reference sequence). CDR3 loop: CAWSVGRVQETQYF. The CDR3 DNA sequence: TGTGCCTGGAGTGTAGGCAGGGTCCAAGAGACCCAGTACTTC.

CDR3 nucleotide sequence: TGTGCCAGCACTTTCCCAGGGGGTTACACTGAAGCTTTCTTT. Translated: CASTFPGGYTEAFF. This rearrangement joins TRBV6-5 to TRBJ1-1, with 7 bases aligning to TRBD1. V dropped 7 bases and J dropped 3; count of bases not matched to a gene: 8. CDR3 size: 14 residues. Germline CDR1 and CDR2: MNHEY and SVGAGI.

V usage is TRBV2 and J usage is TRBJ2-4, with D possibly being TRBD2 (6 bases). V lost 2 bases to trimming and J lost 6 bases, with 11 bases between them. Per germline, CDR1 SNHLY and CDR2 FYNNEI. The CDR3 is made up of 14 amino acids. The CDR3 DNA reads as TGTGCCAGCAGTGAAAGGGCGGGGATAAACATTCAGTACTTC. Translating it yields CASSERAGINIQYF.

The chain recombines TRBV7-2 with TRBJ2-7; D perhaps matches TRBD2 (5 bases). Per the germline V gene, CDR1 is SGHTA and CDR2 is FQGNSA. The CDR3 has 15 residues. Trimming left V 6 bases short and J 0 bases short, with 15 bases between. The CDR3 DNA reads as TGTGCCAGCAGGAAGGAGGCAGATCTCTCCTACGAGCAGTACTTC. Translated, it gives CASRKEADLSYEQYF.

This sequence joins TRBV4-3 and TRBJ2-1; 12 bases align to TRBD1. With V trimmed by 3 bases and J by 2 bases, 17 bases remained unmatched. Germline V lookup: CDR1 LGHNA, CDR2 YSLEER. The CDR3 spans 21 residues. CDR3 in amino acids: CASSHDTGTGGMASPYNEQFF. The CDR3 nucleotides are TGCGCCAGCAGCCATGACACCGGGACAGGGGGCATGGCTAGTCCCTACAATGAGCAGTTCTTC.

This sequence joins TRBV14 and TRBJ2-7; no firm D call. Germline assignment: CDR1 SGHDN and CDR2 FVKESK. CDR3 length: 15 residues. Trimming removed 1 base at V and 0 bases at J, with 10 bases between. This CDR3 reads CASSQGHSPSYEQYF. CDR3 in DNA: TGTGCCAGCAGCCAAGGTCACAGCCCCTCCTACGAGCAGTACTTC. The whole variable domain, filled in from reference TRBV14 and TRBJ2-7, reads EAGVTQFPSHSVIEKGQTVTLRCDPISGHDNLYWYRRVMGKEIKFLLHFVKESKQDESGMPNNRFLAERTGGTYSTLKVQPAELEDSGVYFCASSQGHSPSYEQYFGPGTRLTVT.

The J gene is TRBJ1-4, the V gene TRBV4-3; the D is unclear. Germline values: CDR1 LGHNA, CDR2 YSLEER. The ends were cut back, 0 bases at V and 5 bases at J, with 10 bases in the middle. The CDR3 is 15 amino acids. The CDR3 loop reads CASSQDRMSNEKLFF. The CDR3 bases are TGCGCCAGCAGCCAAGATAGGATGAGCAATGAAAAACTGTTTTTT.

The V call is TRBV12-3 or TRBV12-4, the J call TRBJ1-1, with 7 bases identical to TRBD1. This CDR3 is 13 amino acids long. V lost 6 bases to trimming and J lost 5 bases; unmatched junction nucleotides: 6. CDR3 residues: CASRRGQVTEAFF. In DNA, the CDR3 is TGTGCCAGCAGGAGAGGACAGGTGACTGAAGCTTTCTTT.

The chain links TRBV5-4 to TRBJ2-5; either TRBD1 or TRBD2 may fit D (7 bases each). Per the germline V gene, CDR1 is SGHNT and CDR2 is YYREEE (reference sequence). V lost 0 bases and J lost 4, with 13 bases in between. The CDR3 contains 15 residues. The chain's CDR3 is CASSLEGGGPETQYF. CDR3 coding DNA: TGTGCCAGCAGCTTGGAGGGAGGGGGCCCAGAGACCCAGTACTTC.

The chain uses TRBV10-3 and TRBJ2-7; TRBD2 is a possible D gene (5 bases). The CDR3 is made up of 15 amino acids. CDR1 and CDR2 from the germline V gene are ENHRY and SYGVKD. With 3 bases removed from V and 0 bases from J, the gap between germline ends came to 12 bases. CDR3 sequence reads: CAISDSEGYSYEQYF. For the CDR3, the DNA is TGTGCCATCAGTGACTCTGAGGGTTACTCCTACGAGCAGTACTTC.

The chain couples TRBV7-7 to TRBJ2-3, with D maybe TRBD2 (6 bases). The germline V gene has CDR1 SSHAT and CDR2 FNYEAQ (reference sequence). V lost 5 bases to trimming and J lost 5 bases, with 17 bases between them. The CDR3 consists of 15 residues. The CDR3 DNA sequence: TGTGCCAGCAGCCCCCTTGTGGGGGGAATAGATACGCAGTATTTT. Protein product: CASSPLVGGIDTQYF.

V usage is TRBV5-1 and J usage is TRBJ1-6; the D is unclear. Germline values: CDR1 SGHRS, CDR2 YFSETQ. V lost 4 bases and J 9 bases, leaving 20 bases between the germline ends. This CDR3 comprises 16 residues. The CDR3: CASSGRRDTFPSPLHF. CDR3 nucleotide sequence: TGCGCCAGCAGCGGCCGCCGCGACACCTTTCCTTCACCCCTCCACTTT.

The chain couples TRBV11-2 to TRBJ1-3, with D possibly matching TRBD1 (6 bases). V shed 5 bases and J shed 3 bases, with 17 bases lying between them. Germline CDR1 is SGHAT and CDR2 is FQNNGV. The CDR3 loop spans 16 amino acids. The CDR3 region is CASSRRGAGDGNTIYF. The CDR3 bases are TGTGCCAGCAGCCGGCGGGGGGCAGGGGATGGAAACACCATATATTTT.

The chain has TRBV28 and TRBJ1-1; D unclear. Trimming removed 7 bases at V and 4 bases at J, with 10 bases between. The CDR3 totals 12 residues. Germline assignment: CDR1 MDHEN and CDR2 SYDVKM. The DNA for the CDR3 is TGTGCCAGCAACATTCGGACCACTGAAGCTTTCTTT. This gives the protein CASNIRTTEAFF.

This clone has just one count. The rearrangement links TRBV12-3 or TRBV12-4 to TRBJ2-1, with 9 bases aligning to TRBD1. The CDR3 loop spans 13 amino acids. V was clipped by 6 bases and J by 10 bases; unmatched bases: 7. CDR3 nucleotide sequence: TGTGCCAGCAGGGTAACAGGGGGCACGGAGCAGTTCTTC. This encodes CASRVTGGTEQFF.

This sequence joins TRBV5-1 and TRBJ2-7; TRBD1 or TRBD2 may be the D gene (5 bases each). The CDR3 has 15 residues. Trimming left V 3 bases short and J 0 bases short, with 13 bases between. Germline CDR1 is SGHRS and CDR2 is YFSETQ. In DNA form, the CDR3 reads TGCGCCAGCAGCTCTACTTCGGGGCCCTCCTACGAGCAGTACTTC. Its protein is CASSSTSGPSYEQYF.

The J gene is TRBJ2-7, the V gene TRBV7-9; D might be TRBD1 or TRBD2, each matching 7 bases. The germline V and J ends were trimmed by 1 base and 5 bases, with 15 bases remaining between them. CDR1 and CDR2 (germline): SEHNR, FQNEAQ (reference sequence). The CDR3 covers 15 residues. CDR3 sequence reads: CASSLGQGGGHEQYF. Written as DNA, the CDR3 is TGTGCCAGCAGCTTAGGGCAGGGAGGGGGCCACGAGCAGTACTTC.

This sequence joins TRBV11-2 and TRBJ1-4; D ambiguous. Between the trimmed V and J ends, which lost 3 bases and 2 bases, there was a span of 10 bases. CDR1 is SGHAT, CDR2 FQNNGV, per germline. The CDR3 totals 15 residues. CDR3 sequence: CASSFVTQTNEKLFF. The CDR3 DNA follows: TGTGCCAGCAGCTTCGTAACCCAGACTAATGAAAAACTGTTTTTT. Full variable domain (outside the CDR3, taken from reference TRBV11-2 and TRBJ1-4): EAGVAQSPRYKIIEKRQSVAFWCNPISGHATLYWYQQILGQGPKLLIQFQNNGVVDDSQLPKDRFSAERLKGVDSTLKIQPAKLEDSAVYLCASSFVTQTNEKLFFGSGTQLSVL.

This chain links TRBV4-1 with TRBJ1-5; D is ambiguous. The CDR3 loop spans 16 amino acids. Germline V lookup: CDR1 MGHRA, CDR2 YSYEKL. V dropped 0 bases and J dropped 3 bases, with 12 bases sitting between them. The CDR3 sequence is CASSQDLGRYNQPQHF. CDR3 sequence (DNA): TGCGCCAGCAGCCAAGATCTTGGCAGATACAATCAGCCCCAGCATTTT.